The clone carrying this T cell receptor (beta chain) was counted at least ten times. TCRdb itself ran the 5' RACE reads through MiXCR, one entry per CDR3 protein. Of 70,000 or so distinct CDR3 sequences in the sample, approximately 14% were seen once. The data are from a study of early T cells in non-severe SARS-CoV-2 infection. V lost 5 bases to trimming and J lost 5 bases, with 16 bases between them. The CDR3 is 15 amino acids. CDR1 is SGHNT and CDR2 is YENEEA in the germline V gene. The clonotype comes from an adult who was a healthcare worker with PCR-confirmed SARS-CoV-2 infection or an uninfected control (not recorded which). Sample: whole blood. The chain uses TRBV11-3 and TRBJ2-1; D assignment may be TRBD1 or TRBD2 (5 bases each). CDR3 sequence (DNA): TGTGCCAGCAGCACCAGAGGGGCAGGACACAATGAGCAGTTCTTC. Translating gives CASSTRGAGHNEQFF.